These 3 T cell receptor beta chains were sequenced from one sample in a study of T cell repertoires in aging, cancer and after chemotherapy. TCR beta rearrangements were amplified from peripheral blood genomic DNA. Multiplex touch-down PCR with TRB-A/B primers amplified rearranged V-D-J TRB sequences. Using its own MiXCR run on the multiplex PCR reads, TCRdb lists one record per CDR3 protein. This table holds over 3,000 distinct CDR3 sequences, around 35% found once. Input material: blood. Every receptor here comes from a human donor in good health.

The chain employs TRBV6-1 and TRBJ1-2; 12 nucleotides agree with TRBD1. Germline V gene lookup returns CDR1 MNHNS and CDR2 SASEGT. The CDR3 length is 17 residues. The junction had 9 bases not matched to a gene; V was cut back by 5 bases and J by 2 bases. The CDR3 protein is CASSYSGQGANNYGYTF. For the CDR3, the DNA is TGTGCCAGCAGTTACTCGGGACAGGGGGCCAACAACTATGGCTACACCTTC.

The V gene is TRBV20-1, the J gene TRBJ1-3, with D maybe TRBD1 (5 bases). The CDR3 is made up of 13 amino acids. CDR1 is DFQATT, CDR2 SNEGSKA, per germline (reference sequence). The germline V and J ends were trimmed by 5 bases and 4 bases, with 12 bases remaining between them. CDR3 in DNA: TGCAGTGCTTCAACAGACAGCGGAAACACCATATATTTT. As protein: CSASTDSGNTIYF.

The chain employs TRBV7-9 and TRBJ1-1, with D perhaps TRBD1 (5 bases). Germline assignment: CDR1 SEHNR and CDR2 FQNEAQ (reference sequence). There are 13 residues in the CDR3. The V gene lost 5 bases and the J gene lost 3 bases, with 10 bases spanning the gap. CDR3 protein: CASSRDSYTEAFF. DNA of the CDR3: TGTGCCAGCAGCCGCGACAGTTACACTGAAGCTTTCTTT. The full variable domain, in which reference TRBV7-9 and TRBJ1-1 provide the parts outside the CDR3, is DTGVSQNPRHKITKRGQNVTFRCDPISEHNRLYWYRQTLGQGPEFLTYFQNEAQLEKSRLLSDRFSAERPKGSFSTLEIQRTEQGDSAMYLCASSRDSYTEAFFGQGTRLTVV.